This T cell receptor beta chain was recorded in a study of blood T cell repertoires in COVID-19 (dated by TCRdb to 2018 to 2021). Turning to the overall study: Samples from collaborators originated in the United States, Italy and Spain and spanned both the acute and convalescent phases of COVID-19. The repertoires were released in a freely available public database intended as a resource for research on the immune response to SARS-CoV-2. Sample metadata almost always included a de-identified subject ID, COVID-19 status, age in years and sex. Where available, HLA class I and class II types were taken from metadata supplied by the sample provider and were not determined by assay-based typing. Deeply sampled blood TCRbeta repertoires from subjects exposed to, actively infected with, or recovered from COVID-19 were included in the dataset. The material from the prospective study consisted of cDNA or gDNA derived from T cells, B-cell-depleted T cells, or PBMCs. The samples were drawn from two sources: the first 160 participants of the ongoing ImmuneRACE study, and 1,254 subjects contributed by 6 global collaborators. Results the study describes overall, beyond this receptor: How much clinical and demographic metadata was included differed by source and by participant, and the metadata was provided uncurated.

V gives up 2 bases and J gives up 1 base, and the segment between their germline ends measures 6 bases. The CDR3 covers 14 residues, taking in both the cysteine and the phenylalanine. Only CDR3 DNA is held: 42 bases, read in frame from base 1. CDR1 MDHEN and CDR2 SYDVKM are derived from the germline V gene. Samples from volunteer blood donors who had recovered from COVID-19 were contributed by a second Seattle source. The collaborating institutions used their own protocols to collect whole blood in K2EDTA tubes. For TCRbeta analysis, collaborators shipped samples as frozen whole blood, isolated PBMCs, or DNA extracted from either of those sample types. Note on this clone: No antigen is known for it. No qualities accompany the bases; no much larger clone lies one base away. The sample carries other DNA sequences with the same CDR3.

The immunoSEQ Assay, a bias-controlled multiplex PCR, was used to amplify TCRbeta CDR3 regions from genomic DNA. The authors' analysis ran thus. Within the assay, amplification of reference gene primers was used to estimate how many nucleated cells each sample contained. To quantify the absolute abundance of each unique TCRbeta CDR3 rearrangement, sequence reads were collapsed and filtered. Productive Simpson clonality was computed per sample as the square root of Simpson's diversity index over productive rearrangements. Imported from immuneACCESS, the table was reduced by TCRdb to in-frame sequences with V and J called. These copies leave out some clones; in studies compared against another copy, an unresolved V gene accounts for under half, and the cause of the remainder is not known. That table is the source of V, J and clone size, and D and trimming were worked out from the DNA. The sample records about 220,000 clones, about 86% of which are singletons. Together, the top ten hold approximately 3% of the sample.

Sequencing was performed on peripheral blood. This TCR derives from a woman in her twenties or thirties who had recovered from COVID-19. The chain links TRBV28 with TRBJ1-5; the best D guess is TRBD1, with 5 bases matching. The CDR3 here reads CASSLAGSNQPQHF. The DNA sequence is as follows: TGTGCCAGCAGTTTAGCAGGGAGCAATCAGCCCCAGCATTTT.